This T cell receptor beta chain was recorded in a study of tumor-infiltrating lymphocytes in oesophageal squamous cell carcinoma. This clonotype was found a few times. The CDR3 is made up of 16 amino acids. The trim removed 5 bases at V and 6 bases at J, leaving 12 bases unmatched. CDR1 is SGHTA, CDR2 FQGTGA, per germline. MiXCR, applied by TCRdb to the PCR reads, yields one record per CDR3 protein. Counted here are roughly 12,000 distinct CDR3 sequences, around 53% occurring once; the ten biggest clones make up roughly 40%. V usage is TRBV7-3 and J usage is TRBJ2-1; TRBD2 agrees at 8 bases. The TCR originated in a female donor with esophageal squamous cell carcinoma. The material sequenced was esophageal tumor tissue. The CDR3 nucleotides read TGTGCCAGCAGCCGACGGGGGGGGGGTTCTCGCAATGAGCAGTTCTTC. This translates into CASSRRGGGSRNEQFF.